This T cell receptor (beta chain) is drawn from a study of T cells in Graves' hyperthyroidism and ophthalmopathy. RNA transcripts served as the template for amplifying TCR beta CDR3 regions. HTBI primers were employed in a first-round RT-PCR of the TCR CDR3. MiXCR was run by TCRdb on the multiplex PCR reads, yielding one entry per CDR3 protein. This sample has around 540,000 distinct CDR3 sequences, with roughly 46% found just once. Stable disease denoted Graves' hyperthyroidism without ophthalmopathy progression within 18 months. Hyperthyroidism, newly diagnosed and lasting under 2 months, affected patients aged 18 to 65. The CDR3 loop spans 15 amino acids. CDR1 SGHTA and CDR2 FQGTGA come from the germline V gene.

The chain employs TRBV7-3 and TRBJ2-7, with D possibly matching TRBD2 (6 bases). The better agreement between TRBJ2-1 and the DNA end casts doubt on the J call. The sample comprised peripheral blood or thyroid tissue (not recorded which). This clonotype was obtained from a woman aged 18-29 years with Graves' hyperthyroidism. The CDR3: CASSRRPGGYNEQFF. The CDR3 DNA follows: TGTGCCAGCAGCCGGAGGCCCGGGGGCTACAATGAGCAGTTCTTC.